This passage covers 21 T cell receptor beta chains from one sample sequenced in a study of T-cell reconstitution after alpha-beta-depleted transplantation in children. Unique molecular identifiers were used to barcode this TCRbeta library. TCRdb recomputed calls from the PCR reads with MiXCR, one row per CDR3 protein. In the table there are around 50,000 distinct CDR3 sequences, under 60% of which are singletons. The material sequenced was peripheral blood, taken before TCRalphabeta/CD19-depleted stem cell transplant. Receptors were obtained from a boy under two years old with SCID, due to receive a stem cell transplant.

The chain recombines TRBV7-2 with TRBJ1-1; D gene uncertain. The CDR3 extends over 17 amino acids. V lost 0 bases and J 1 base, leaving 15 bases between the germline ends. The germline V gene encodes CDR1 SGHTA and CDR2 FQGNSA. CDR3: CASSLARFTRPNTEAFF. As DNA, the CDR3 is TGTGCCAGCAGCTTAGCGCGGTTTACAAGACCGAACACTGAAGCTTTCTTT.

This clonotype was recorded only once. The chain employs TRBV7-2 and TRBJ1-6; no clear D gene. Germline CDR1 SGHTA, CDR2 FQGNSA. Trimming shortened V by 5 bases and J by 9 bases, and 14 bases separated the two germline ends. CDR3 length: 14 residues. The CDR3 bases are TGTGCCAGCAGCCTCACGGACCGAGGTTCACCCCTCCACTTT. Translating gives CASSLTDRGSPLHF.

The chain carries TRBV7-3 and TRBJ2-3, with D maybe TRBD1 (6 bases). Trimming stripped 4 bases from V and 4 bases from J, with 12 bases between. CDR1 is SGHTA, CDR2 FQGTGA, per germline. This CDR3 spans 14 amino acids. CDR3 sequence (DNA): TGTGCCAGCAGCTCCACAGGGTCGGCAGATACGCAGTATTTT. Translation: CASSSTGSADTQYF.

This clonotype was picked up a small number of times. The chain combines TRBV4-2 with TRBJ2-5; D not certain. CDR3 length: 13 amino acids. Trimming shortened V by 3 bases and J by 1 base, and 6 bases separated the two germline ends. Germline CDR1 LGHNA, CDR2 YNFKEQ. This CDR3 reads CASSQTGQETQYF. The CDR3 DNA is TGTGCCAGCAGCCAGACTGGCCAAGAGACCCAGTACTTC.

V and J are TRBV20-1 and TRBJ2-5, with D maybe TRBD2 (5 bases). Trimming pared 0 bases from V and 5 bases from J, leaving 10 bases between. From germline, CDR1 is DFQATT and CDR2 SNEGSKA (reference sequence). This CDR3 is built from 13 residues. CDR3 in DNA: TGCAGTGCTAGAGAGACCCAGCGGGAGACCCAGTACTTC. Protein: CSARETQRETQYF.

This clonotype was seen only a few times. The rearrangement uses TRBV6-4 and TRBJ2-1; 11 bases fit TRBD1. Looked up from germline, CDR1 is MRHNA and CDR2 is SNTAGT. V shed 4 bases, J shed 3 bases, and the junction held 11 bases outside the gene matches. CDR3 length: 18 residues. In DNA form, the CDR3 reads TGTGCCAGCAGTGTTACTCTATCCGGGACAGGGGGCTACAATGAGCAGTTCTTC. This translates into CASSVTLSGTGGYNEQFF.

The rearrangement uses TRBV3-1 and TRBJ2-3; a weak D match, TRBD2 (6 bases). Germline CDR1 is LGHDT and CDR2 is YNNKEL (reference sequence). V was cut by 1 base and J by 4 bases, with 6 bases left in between. The CDR3 extends over 13 amino acids. The DNA of the CDR3 is TGTGCCAGCAGCCAAGGGAGGGCAGATACGCAGTATTTT. Translating gives CASSQGRADTQYF.

This chain's CDR3 is CSARRASGGFDEQYF. CDR3 bases: TGCAGTGCTAGACGGGCTAGCGGGGGTTTCGACGAGCAGTACTTC. The rearrangement links TRBV20-1 to TRBJ2-7, with 10 nucleotides matching TRBD2. The CDR3 runs to 15 residues. Germline V gene lookup returns CDR1 DFQATT and CDR2 SNEGSKA (reference sequence). J was trimmed by 5 bases and V by 2 bases; bases with no gene match: 9.

In this sample, this clonotype turned up a few times. The chain uses TRBV5-1 and TRBJ1-5, with D hard to call. Deletions cut 4 bases from V and 5 bases from J, with 16 bases between. Germline-derived CDR1 and CDR2 are SGHRS and YFSETQ. CDR3 length: 15 residues. The CDR3 DNA reads as TGCGCCAGCAGCATGGGCCCAAACGGGGATCAGCCCCAGCATTTT. Amino acid sequence: CASSMGPNGDQPQHF.

The gene calls are TRBV12-3 or TRBV12-4 and TRBJ1-1; D unresolved. This CDR3 spans 15 amino acids. The germline V and J ends were trimmed by 3 bases and 6 bases, with 17 bases remaining between them. The CDR3 loop is CASSFLLSSDPEAFF. Here the CDR3 DNA reads TGTGCCAGCAGTTTTCTCTTATCCAGCGACCCTGAAGCTTTCTTT.

J is TRBJ2-3 and V is TRBV4-3; either TRBD1 or TRBD2 may fit D (5 bases each). Looked up from germline, CDR1 is LGHNA and CDR2 is YSLEER. This CDR3 contains 15 residues. The V gene lost 0 bases and the J gene lost 2 bases, with 9 bases spanning the gap. The CDR3 DNA is TGCGCCAGCAGCCAAGAGAGGGGCTTCACAGATACGCAGTATTTT. Protein product: CASSQERGFTDTQYF.

As regards this clonotype: Being one base from a much bigger clone, this may be a read error. CDR3 sequence reads: CAGSLGTSGGYNEQFF. In DNA form, the CDR3 reads TGTGCCGGCAGCCTGGGGACTAGCGGGGGTTACAATGAGCAGTTCTTC. The J gene is TRBJ2-1, the V gene TRBV7-3, with 14 bases that match TRBD2. This CDR3 comprises 16 residues. Germline CDR1 SGHTA, CDR2 FQGTGA.

The chain is built from TRBV4-2 and TRBJ2-4; 12 nucleotides line up with TRBD2. Germline CDR1 is LGHNA and CDR2 is YNFKEQ. V shed 0 bases and J 0 bases; nucleotides not matched to a gene: 3. The CDR3 loop spans 18 amino acids. The CDR3: CASSQELAGGLAKNIQYF. The CDR3, as DNA: TGTGCCAGCAGCCAAGAGCTAGCGGGGGGGTTAGCCAAAAACATTCAGTACTTC.

This rearrangement joins TRBV15 to TRBJ2-5; 12 bases map to TRBD2. After removal of 6 bases from V and 1 base from J, the junction contained 6 bases not matched to a gene. The CDR3 is 16 amino acids. Per the germline V gene, CDR1 is LNHNV and CDR2 is YYDKDF (reference sequence). CDR3 DNA: TGTGCCACCAGTGAAACTAGCGGGGGGTTCCAAGAGACCCAGTACTTC. Protein: CATSETSGGFQETQYF.

The rearrangement links TRBV11-2 to TRBJ1-1; the D gene is possibly TRBD1 (6 bases). Germline V CDR1 and CDR2: SGHAT, FQNNGV. The CDR3 sequence is 15 residues long. V dropped 1 base and J dropped 3 bases, with 12 bases sitting between them. The CDR3 sequence: CASSLVVRQDTEAFF. CDR3 DNA sequence: TGTGCCAGCAGCTTAGTTGTGAGACAGGACACTGAAGCTTTCTTT.

This clonotype was counted a few times. V usage is TRBV7-2 and J usage is TRBJ2-5, with a possible D match to TRBD2 (7 bases). Germline V CDR1 and CDR2: SGHTA, FQGNSA. V was pared by 3 bases and J by 5 bases, with 19 bases between. The CDR3 runs to 16 residues. In DNA form, the CDR3 reads TGTGCCAGCAGCTTCTACCGCGGGGGCGGGGAGGAGACCCAGTACTTC. Its translation: CASSFYRGGGEETQYF. Based on the CDR3 plus reference TRBV7-2 and TRBJ2-5, the full variable domain is GAGVSQSPSNKVTEKGKDVELRCDPISGHTALYWYRQSLGQGLEFLIYFQGNSAPDKSGLPSDRFSAERTGGSVSTLTIQRTQQEDSAVYLCASSFYRGGGEETQYFGPGTRLLVL.

In this sample, this clonotype turned up many times. The chain has TRBV5-1 and TRBJ1-6; 8 bases are a match to TRBD1. The CDR3 runs to 14 residues. Trimming removed 4 bases from V and 10 bases from J; junction bases left unmatched: 7. Germline CDR1 is SGHRS and CDR2 is YFSETQ. Written as DNA, the CDR3 is TGCGCCAGCAGCGAACAGGGGGGGGGATCACCCCTCCACTTT. This sequence encodes CASSEQGGGSPLHF.

This clonotype was seen only a few times. The CDR3 reads CATEGLLTDTQYF. For the CDR3, the DNA is TGTGCCACCGAGGGACTACTCACAGATACGCAGTATTTT. The gene calls are TRBV10-3 and TRBJ2-3; 7 bases line up with TRBD2. This CDR3 is built from 13 residues. The V gene end was trimmed by 10 bases and the J gene end by 2 bases; junction bases not matched to a gene: 6. Germline values: CDR1 ENHRY, CDR2 SYGVKD.

The chain couples TRBV12-3 or TRBV12-4 to TRBJ2-7; 9 bases are shared with TRBD1. Trimming took 3 bases from V and 3 from J; bases not matched to a gene: 3. The CDR3 extends over 14 amino acids. CDR3 sequence: CASSLGTGNYEQYF. CDR3 sequence (DNA): TGTGCCAGCAGTTTGGGGACAGGGAACTACGAGCAGTACTTC.

V and J are TRBV12-3 or TRBV12-4 and TRBJ1-1, with a tentative D call TRBD1 (6 bases). V was cut by 4 bases and J by 3 bases, with 12 bases left in between. CDR3 length: 14 amino acids. The DNA for the CDR3 is TGTGCCAGCAGTTGGGGGGGCGGCGACACTGAAGCTTTCTTT. Its translation is CASSWGGGDTEAFF.

This clonotype has just one count. The chain recombines TRBV15 with TRBJ1-2, with TRBD1 matching over 7 bases. The germline gives CDR1 LNHNV, CDR2 YYDKDF (reference sequence). This CDR3 spans 14 amino acids. The V gene end was trimmed by 0 bases and the J gene end by 10 bases; junction bases not matched to a gene: 8. In DNA, the CDR3 is TGTGCCACCAGCAGAGATGGAGGGGGCCGGCCCTACACCTTC. Translated: CATSRDGGGRPYTF. The whole variable domain, filled in from reference TRBV15 and TRBJ1-2, reads DAMVIQNPRYQVTQFGKPVTLSCSQTLNHNVMYWYQQKSSQAPKLLFHYYDKDFNNEADTPDNFQSRRPNTSFCFLDIRSPGLGDTAMYLCATSRDGGGRPYTFGSGTRLTVV.